Reported below is one T cell receptor (beta chain). The sample comes from a study of blood T cell repertoires in COVID-19. Original processing notes: For nucleated cells, counts were estimated from reference gene primer amplification. Measured with immunoSEQ multiplex PCR; TCRdb has only the in-frame clones, and not every one. The DNA was the basis for D and trimming; V, J and clone size are from that table. The data contain around 250,000 clones, more than 85% of them singletons. The V segment lost 4 bases and the J segment 4 bases; nucleotides outside the gene matches: 7. The length of the CDR3 is 14 residues. The V gene's germline CDR1 is SGHDT and CDR2 YYEEEE.

Material: peripheral blood. This receptor was taken from a man aged 18 to 30 with active or convalescent COVID-19. This chain links TRBV5-6 with TRBJ1-2; the match to TRBD1 covers 7 bases. Here the CDR3 DNA reads TGTGCCAGCAGCGCGCGGCGGGACAGCTATGGCTACACCTTC. The encoded protein is CASSARRDSYGYTF.